This T cell receptor (beta chain) was recovered during a study of T cell responses to AZD1222 COVID-19 vaccine. Assay: immunoSEQ multiplex PCR; the TCRdb copy retains only in-frame clones and omits some. This sample carries some 190,000 clones, roughly 94% of them seen once, and the ten largest clones take approximately 1.5%. Notes on the study in general: After the peak T cell response, and only then, were repertoires sampled. Most donors were white British and more were female, and clonal diversity was possibly underestimated. Once two AZD1222 doses were given, Spike-specific TCR breadth and depth went up. Unmutated variant regions are reportedly the target of nearly half of TCRs that are spike-specific.

Germline V gene lookup returns CDR1 MGHDK and CDR2 SYGVNS. Trimming removed 5 bases from V and 8 bases from J, with 7 bases in between. The CDR3 contains 11 residues. Worth noting for this clone: The antigen is undetermined.

The starting material was peripheral blood, obtained 28 days after the second dose of the MenACWY control vaccine. This TCR was recovered from an adult who received the MenACWY meningococcal vaccine as a control. This chain uses TRBV25-1 with TRBJ2-1; D is unclear. CDR3 sequence reads: CASSPQDEQFF. Here the CDR3 DNA reads TGTGCCAGCAGTCCCCAGGATGAGCAGTTCTTC.